These 5 T cell receptor beta chains were sequenced from one sample in a study of shared clonotypes between healthy human individuals (TCRdb year 2020). Libraries came from the immunoSEQ multiplex PCR assay. TCRdb obtained this table from immuneACCESS and retained in-frame rearrangements with V and J assigned. These tables miss some clones; where compared with another copy, unresolved V genes account for less than half of the shortfall, and the remainder is unexplained. The sample has about 800,000 clones on record, around 96% of them singletons. The top ten clonotypes cover 0.2% to 0.25% of the sample. CD8 naive samples consisted of CD45RO-negative cells that were positively selected for CCR7, yielding a CD45RA+CCR7+ population without TemRA cells. The specimen sequenced was naive CD8+ T cells sorted from blood. The cell subset or site tag for this specimen amounts to: CD45RA+CCR7+. The source of these receptors is a man aged 30-40 years in good health.

The rearrangement uses TRBV4-3 and TRBJ1-5; 7 positions match TRBD1. Per germline, CDR1 LGHNA and CDR2 YSLEER. This CDR3 is built from 14 residues. V gave up 2 bases and J gave up 5 bases; unmatched junction bases: 3. CDR3 coding DNA: TGCGCCAGCAGCCAAATCACAGGGGATCAGCCCCAGCATTTT. Encoded protein: CASSQITGDQPQHF.

The rearrangement joins TRBV5-6 to TRBJ1-5; TRBD1 is a possible D gene (5 bases). The V end lost 0 bases, the J end lost 2 bases, and 9 bases lay between the germline ends. Germline CDR1 and CDR2: SGHDT and YYEEEE. The CDR3 length is 15 residues. The CDR3 region is CASSLATAGNQPQHF. CDR3 DNA sequence: TGTGCCAGCAGCTTGGCGACAGCGGGCAATCAGCCCCAGCATTTT.

In the case of this clone: The same CDR3 arises from other DNA sequences in this sample as well. The gene calls are TRBV13 and TRBJ1-1; D uncertain. With 0 bases removed from V and 0 bases from J, the gap between germline ends came to 2 bases. There are 13 residues in the CDR3. Germline CDR1 is PRHDT and CDR2 is FYEKMQ (reference sequence). The CDR3 region has the DNA TGTGCCAGCAGCTTAGGCATGAACACTGAAGCTTTCTTT. Protein sequence: CASSLGMNTEAFF.

The J gene is TRBJ2-1, the V gene TRBV6-5; 8 bases map to TRBD2. The CDR3 is 14 residues long. With 5 bases clipped from V and 4 bases from J, the junction kept 4 bases outside the gene matches. The V gene's germline CDR1 is MNHEY and CDR2 SVGAGI. CDR3 amino acids: CASSAAGAYNEQFF. The CDR3, as DNA: TGTGCCAGCAGTGCAGCGGGGGCATACAATGAGCAGTTCTTC.

The chain has TRBV11-2 and TRBJ2-7; D possibly corresponds to TRBD1 (5 bases). The CDR3 spans 14 residues. The ends were cut back, 7 bases at V and 3 bases at J, with 16 bases in the middle. CDR1 is SGHAT and CDR2 is FQNNGV in the germline V gene. For the CDR3, the DNA is TGTGCCAGCACCTCGGACAAGGTGAGCTACGAGCAGTACTTC. As protein: CASTSDKVSYEQYF.